This TCR beta chain was documented in a study of response to subunit inactivated influenza vaccine. CDR1 SGHDT and CDR2 YYEEEE come from the germline V gene. The CDR3 extends over 15 amino acids. Between the trimmed V and J ends, which lost 5 bases and 3 bases, there was a span of 18 bases. TCRdb redid the calling of the RT-PCR reads with MiXCR, one entry per CDR3 protein. The sample shows around 480,000 distinct CDR3 sequences, 9.5% to 12% of them seen only once. The starting material was PBMCs from blood, obtained about 40 days after vaccination. This sequence originates from a man aged 50 or older who received an inactivated influenza vaccine. The rearrangement uses TRBV5-6 and TRBJ2-7; perhaps TRBD2 as D (6 bases). The CDR3 is CASRKREDPDYEQYF. The CDR3 DNA reads TGTGCCAGCAGAAAAAGGGAGGACCCGGACTACGAGCAGTACTTC. Using reference TRBV5-6 and TRBJ2-7 for the parts outside the CDR3, the full variable domain is DAGVTQSPTHLIKTRGQQVTLRCSPKSGHDTVSWYQQALGQGPQFIFQYYEEEERQRGNFPDRFSGHQFPNYSSELNVNALLLGDSALYLCASRKREDPDYEQYFGPGTRLTVT.